These T cell receptor beta chains were read from a single sample in a study of OX40 agonist ivuxolimab in advanced cancers. Only in-frame clones appear in the TCRdb table, and some are missing; sequencing was by immunoSEQ multiplex PCR. The sample records some 71,000 clones, over 80% being singletons. Specimen: CD4+ or CD8+ T cells sorted from blood, collected in a trial of the OX40 agonist ivuxolimab. These TCRs come from an adult with an advanced solid tumor such as melanoma, head and neck, liver or kidney cancer. CDR3s include the opening cysteine and the closing phenylalanine or tryptophan. Each record gives: CDR3 DNA, CDR3 protein, CDR3 length, J gene, V gene, clone size, D gene. The D gene is left open where the match is weak. Expanded clones are given a class, and other clones once, few, many or no size at all.

CDR3 DNA: TGTGCCAGCAGTTACTCCCCTGGTCCCCTCCACTTT; CDR3 protein: CASSYSPGPLHF; CDR3 length: 12; J gene: TRBJ1-6; V gene: TRBV6-6; clone size: -; D gene: -
CDR3 DNA: TGCGCCAGCAGCTTGCAGGGGGGCTACACCTTC; CDR3 protein: CASSLQGGYTF; CDR3 length: 11; J gene: TRBJ1-2; V gene: TRBV5-1; clone size: -; D gene: -
CDR3 DNA: TGCGCCAGCAGCTTGGTGAACAGGCTGGCAGCCGGGGAGCTGTTTTTT; CDR3 protein: CASSLVNRLAAGELFF; CDR3 length: 16; J gene: TRBJ2-2; V gene: TRBV5-1; clone size: -; D gene: -
CDR3 DNA: TGTGCCAGCAGCTTGTTAGGGGGTGGTGGCACTGAAGCTTTCTTT; CDR3 protein: CASSLLGGGGTEAFF; CDR3 length: 15; J gene: TRBJ1-1; V gene: TRBV11-2; clone size: -; D gene: -
CDR3 DNA: TGTGCCAGCAGCTTAAGTTCGGGCCTTCAGACTTCTTTCTTT; CDR3 protein: CASSLSSGLQTSFF; CDR3 length: 14; J gene: TRBJ1-1; V gene: TRBV9; clone size: -; D gene: -
CDR3 DNA: TGTGCCAGCAGCGTACTAGACCTCCACTACAATGAGCAGTTCTTC; CDR3 protein: CASSVLDLHYNEQFF; CDR3 length: 15; J gene: TRBJ2-1; V gene: TRBV9; clone size: -; D gene: -
CDR3 DNA: TGTGCCAGCCAGGGGGGGGGCAGTGGCTACACCTTC; CDR3 protein: CASQGGGSGYTF; CDR3 length: 12; J gene: TRBJ1-2; V gene: TRBV28; clone size: -; D gene: TRBD1
CDR3 DNA: TGTGCCAGCAGTGACCAGCACCAAGAGACCCAGTACTTC; CDR3 protein: CASSDQHQETQYF; CDR3 length: 13; J gene: TRBJ2-5; V gene: TRBV6-1; clone size: -; D gene: -
CDR3 DNA: TGTGCCACCCAAGAGGACACGGCGTCGGATACGCAGTATTTT; CDR3 protein: CATQEDTASDTQYF; CDR3 length: 14; J gene: TRBJ2-3; V gene: TRBV6-4; clone size: -; D gene: -
CDR3 DNA: TGTGCCAGCCAAGAGAGTTCCAACTATGGCTACACCTTC; CDR3 protein: CASQESSNYGYTF; CDR3 length: 13; J gene: TRBJ1-2; V gene: TRBV6-1; clone size: -; D gene: -
CDR3 DNA: TGTGCCAGCAGCCTCAACCAGGGGTGGAGGTATGGCTACACCTTC; CDR3 protein: CASSLNQGWRYGYTF; CDR3 length: 15; J gene: TRBJ1-2; V gene: TRBV6-5; clone size: -; D gene: -
CDR3 DNA: TGTGCCAGCTCACCACAATCTAGCGGGAACAATGAGCAGTTCTTC; CDR3 protein: CASSPQSSGNNEQFF; CDR3 length: 15; J gene: TRBJ2-1; V gene: TRBV18; clone size: -; D gene: TRBD2
CDR3 DNA: TGTGCCAGCAGTGAAGGGGTCTATGGCTACACCTTC; CDR3 protein: CASSEGVYGYTF; CDR3 length: 12; J gene: TRBJ1-2; V gene: TRBV28; clone size: -; D gene: -
CDR3 DNA: TGTGCCAGCAGCTTACCCAGGAGGGTCGGAGAGACCCAGTACTTC; CDR3 protein: CASSLPRRVGETQYF; CDR3 length: 15; J gene: TRBJ2-5; V gene: TRBV7-9; clone size: once; D gene: -
CDR3 DNA: TGTGCCAGCAGGGGGACTCTCCAGTCTCGGACAGATACGCAGTATTTT; CDR3 protein: CASRGTLQSRTDTQYF; CDR3 length: 16; J gene: TRBJ2-3; V gene: TRBV27; clone size: -; D gene: -
CDR3 DNA: TGTGCCAGCTCACCACGGACTAGCGGGAGAGGGAGTCAAGAGACCCAGTACTTC; CDR3 protein: CASSPRTSGRGSQETQYF; CDR3 length: 18; J gene: TRBJ2-5; V gene: TRBV18; clone size: -; D gene: TRBD2
CDR3 DNA: TGCGCCAGCAGCTTGGGGGGGCCCGAGATAGATACGCAGTATTTT; CDR3 protein: CASSLGGPEIDTQYF; CDR3 length: 15; J gene: TRBJ2-3; V gene: TRBV5-1; clone size: -; D gene: -
CDR3 DNA: TGTGCCAGCAGCGTAGCGGTAGGGTCAAAGACCCAGTACTTC; CDR3 protein: CASSVAVGSKTQYF; CDR3 length: 14; J gene: TRBJ2-5; V gene: TRBV9; clone size: -; D gene: -
CDR3 DNA: TGCGCCAGCAGCTCACAGGGCCGCTCCTACGAGCAGTACTTC; CDR3 protein: CASSSQGRSYEQYF; CDR3 length: 14; J gene: TRBJ2-7; V gene: TRBV5-1; clone size: -; D gene: -
CDR3 DNA: TGTGCCAGCAGCTTGAATCCCGACTCTAACACTGAAGCTTTCTTT; CDR3 protein: CASSLNPDSNTEAFF; CDR3 length: 15; J gene: TRBJ1-1; V gene: TRBV5-4; clone size: -; D gene: -
CDR3 DNA: TGCGCCAGCAGCCCCTCCGTGAATCCGGGAGCGCTTGCCTACGAGCAGTACTTC; CDR3 protein: CASSPSVNPGALAYEQYF; CDR3 length: 18; J gene: TRBJ2-7; V gene: TRBV5-1; clone size: -; D gene: -
CDR3 DNA: TGTGCCAGCTCACCGACGATGGGTGATACGCAGTATTTT; CDR3 protein: CASSPTMGDTQYF; CDR3 length: 13; J gene: TRBJ2-3; V gene: TRBV18; clone size: -; D gene: -
CDR3 DNA: TGTGCCAGCAGCTTCCAGGGGGGCAATGAGCAGTTCTTC; CDR3 protein: CASSFQGGNEQFF; CDR3 length: 13; J gene: TRBJ2-1; V gene: TRBV11-2; clone size: -; D gene: -
CDR3 DNA: TGTGCCAGCAGCCTCGGACAGAGTATCGATCAGCCCCAGCATTTT; CDR3 protein: CASSLGQSIDQPQHF; CDR3 length: 15; J gene: TRBJ1-5; V gene: TRBV7-2; clone size: -; D gene: -
CDR3 DNA: TGTGCCAGCAGTCCCCCAGACAGGGGGGTCAATCAGCCCCAGCATTTT; CDR3 protein: CASSPPDRGVNQPQHF; CDR3 length: 16; J gene: TRBJ1-5; V gene: TRBV28; clone size: -; D gene: TRBD1
CDR3 DNA: TGTGCCAGCAAGGGAACGGGTTCTCGGGGACCGGGGTTCTTC; CDR3 protein: CASKGTGSRGPGFF; CDR3 length: 14; J gene: TRBJ2-1; V gene: TRBV2; clone size: -; D gene: -
CDR3 DNA: TGCGCCAGCAGCTTAAACGGGAGGATTGCAGATACGCAGTATTTT; CDR3 protein: CASSLNGRIADTQYF; CDR3 length: 15; J gene: TRBJ2-3; V gene: TRBV5-1; clone size: -; D gene: TRBD2
CDR3 DNA: TGTGCCAGCAGACTCTCACAGGGGGGATCTGGAAACACCATATATTTT; CDR3 protein: CASRLSQGGSGNTIYF; CDR3 length: 16; J gene: TRBJ1-3; V gene: TRBV7-9; clone size: -; D gene: TRBD1
CDR3 DNA: TGTGCCAGCAGGCCCCGAAGGGATTCACCCCTCCACTTT; CDR3 protein: CASRPRRDSPLHF; CDR3 length: 13; J gene: TRBJ1-6; V gene: TRBV6-1; clone size: -; D gene: -
CDR3 DNA: TGTGCCAGTAGTATTTCGCCCGACGTCTTTGTAGCTTTCTTT; CDR3 protein: CASSISPDVFVAFF; CDR3 length: 14; J gene: TRBJ1-1; V gene: TRBV19; clone size: -; D gene: -
CDR3 DNA: TGTGCCAGCAGTGAAGTAGGCACCCTAGGCACCCAGCATTTT; CDR3 protein: CASSEVGTLGTQHF; CDR3 length: 14; J gene: TRBJ1-5; V gene: TRBV6-1; clone size: -; D gene: -
CDR3 DNA: TGTGCCAGCAGCTCCGACAGGAACACTGAAGCTTTCTTT; CDR3 protein: CASSSDRNTEAFF; CDR3 length: 13; J gene: TRBJ1-1; V gene: TRBV7-3; clone size: -; D gene: -
CDR3 DNA: TGTGCCAGCAGCCGGGGACAGCGCAATCAGCCCCAGCATTTT; CDR3 protein: CASSRGQRNQPQHF; CDR3 length: 14; J gene: TRBJ1-5; V gene: TRBV5-6; clone size: -; D gene: TRBD1
CDR3 DNA: TGTGCCAGCTCCCCTCGGAAGGACACCGACGAGCAGTACTTC; CDR3 protein: CASSPRKDTDEQYF; CDR3 length: 14; J gene: TRBJ2-7; V gene: TRBV18; clone size: -; D gene: -
CDR3 DNA: TGTGCCAGCAGCCTCAGCTCGAGGGCGGGGGAGCAGTACTTC; CDR3 protein: CASSLSSRAGEQYF; CDR3 length: 14; J gene: TRBJ2-7; V gene: TRBV2; clone size: -; D gene: -
CDR3 DNA: TGTGCCAGTAGAGGTCGGGGGCACGGGTGGTTTGAGACCCAGTACTTC; CDR3 protein: CASRGRGHGWFETQYF; CDR3 length: 16; J gene: TRBJ2-5; V gene: TRBV19; clone size: few; D gene: -
CDR3 DNA: TGTGCCAGTAGTACCGGGACAGGGGGCTTATATCGTGAAGCTTTCTTT; CDR3 protein: CASSTGTGGLYREAFF; CDR3 length: 16; J gene: TRBJ1-1; V gene: TRBV19; clone size: -; D gene: TRBD1
CDR3 DNA: TGTGCCAGCAGCTATGGGACTAGCAGAAGCACAGATACGCAGTATTTT; CDR3 protein: CASSYGTSRSTDTQYF; CDR3 length: 16; J gene: TRBJ2-3; V gene: TRBV5-4; clone size: -; D gene: TRBD2
CDR3 DNA: TGTGCCATCACCACCTCACCGGGACAGGGTTTCGGGGAGCTGTTTTTT; CDR3 protein: CAITTSPGQGFGELFF; CDR3 length: 16; J gene: TRBJ2-2; V gene: TRBV10-3; clone size: -; D gene: TRBD1
CDR3 DNA: TGTGCCAGCAGCAAAGGACTACAAGAGACCCAGTACTTC; CDR3 protein: CASSKGLQETQYF; CDR3 length: 13; J gene: TRBJ2-5; V gene: TRBV5-6; clone size: -; D gene: -
CDR3 DNA: TGCGCCAGCAGCCAAGACGGGGGGAATTCACCCCTCCACTTT; CDR3 protein: CASSQDGGNSPLHF; CDR3 length: 14; J gene: TRBJ1-6; V gene: TRBV4-1; clone size: once; D gene: -
CDR3 DNA: TGTGCCAGCAGTTTAGCGGGCGGCGAAAAACTGTTTTTT; CDR3 protein: CASSLAGGEKLFF; CDR3 length: 13; J gene: TRBJ1-4; V gene: TRBV27; clone size: -; D gene: -
CDR3 DNA: TGTGCCAGCAGTGGAGGGGACGGGAGCAATCAGCCCCAGCATTTT; CDR3 protein: CASSGGDGSNQPQHF; CDR3 length: 15; J gene: TRBJ1-5; V gene: TRBV6-5; clone size: -; D gene: -
CDR3 DNA: TGTGCCAGCACGATCTTCGACAGGGTTAATCAGCCCCAGCATTTT; CDR3 protein: CASTIFDRVNQPQHF; CDR3 length: 15; J gene: TRBJ1-5; V gene: TRBV5-6; clone size: few; D gene: TRBD1
CDR3 DNA: TGTGCCAGCAGCTTATGGGACACCCGTTCCTTTTGGGGTTCACCCCTCCACTTT; CDR3 protein: CASSLWDTRSFWGSPLHF; CDR3 length: 18; J gene: TRBJ1-6; V gene: TRBV7-3; clone size: -; D gene: -
CDR3 DNA: TGTGCCATCAGTGGGGAGACTCTGAGCTCCTACAATGAGCAGTTCTTC; CDR3 protein: CAISGETLSSYNEQFF; CDR3 length: 16; J gene: TRBJ2-1; V gene: TRBV10-3; clone size: -; D gene: -
CDR3 DNA: TGTGCCAGCGCACGGTCGGCAGGGCGCTACGAGCAGTACTTC; CDR3 protein: CASARSAGRYEQYF; CDR3 length: 14; J gene: TRBJ2-7; V gene: TRBV6-5; clone size: -; D gene: -
CDR3 DNA: TGTGCCAGCAGGTCCCGTACAGGCTACGAGCAGTACTTC; CDR3 protein: CASRSRTGYEQYF; CDR3 length: 13; J gene: TRBJ2-7; V gene: TRBV5-8; clone size: -; D gene: -
CDR3 DNA: TGTGCCAGCACCGAAGGGAGTGATACGCAGTATTTT; CDR3 protein: CASTEGSDTQYF; CDR3 length: 12; J gene: TRBJ2-3; V gene: TRBV9; clone size: -; D gene: -
CDR3 DNA: TGTGCCAGCAGTGATCTAGGGATGGGGACAGAGTCCCAGCATTTT; CDR3 protein: CASSDLGMGTESQHF; CDR3 length: 15; J gene: TRBJ1-5; V gene: TRBV2; clone size: -; D gene: TRBD1
CDR3 DNA: TGTGCTAGTGGTTTGGGGACGGTCACAGATACGCAGTATTTT; CDR3 protein: CASGLGTVTDTQYF; CDR3 length: 14; J gene: TRBJ2-3; V gene: TRBV12-5; clone size: -; D gene: -
CDR3 DNA: TGTGCCAGTAGTCCGGGAGGACCGCTTAGTAGCACAGATACGCAGTATTTT; CDR3 protein: CASSPGGPLSSTDTQYF; CDR3 length: 17; J gene: TRBJ2-3; V gene: TRBV19; clone size: -; D gene: TRBD2
CDR3 DNA: TGTGCCAGCAGTTTCGACCCAAGGTCCAAAAACATTCAGTACTTC; CDR3 protein: CASSFDPRSKNIQYF; CDR3 length: 15; J gene: TRBJ2-4; V gene: TRBV6-5; clone size: -; D gene: -
CDR3 DNA: TGTGCCAGCAGTTTAAGTGGTCCGGTTTCGGGGACCCAGTACTTC; CDR3 protein: CASSLSGPVSGTQYF; CDR3 length: 15; J gene: TRBJ2-5; V gene: TRBV27; clone size: few; D gene: -
CDR3 DNA: TGTGCCAGCAGCTTGGAACGGGCGAATGAAAAACTGTTTTTT; CDR3 protein: CASSLERANEKLFF; CDR3 length: 14; J gene: TRBJ1-4; V gene: TRBV5-4; clone size: -; D gene: -
CDR3 DNA: TGTGCCAGTAGCCGAGCCCGGGGGCACGAAAAACTGTTTTTT; CDR3 protein: CASSRARGHEKLFF; CDR3 length: 14; J gene: TRBJ1-4; V gene: TRBV19; clone size: -; D gene: -
CDR3 DNA: TGCAGCGCAACCCTTGAACGGGGAGGGGCGCTGTTTTTT; CDR3 protein: CSATLERGGALFF; CDR3 length: 13; J gene: TRBJ2-2; V gene: TRBV29-1; clone size: -; D gene: TRBD2
CDR3 DNA: TGTGCCAGCAGCGCGCGCTTTGCAACTAATGAAAAACTGTTTTTT; CDR3 protein: CASSARFATNEKLFF; CDR3 length: 15; J gene: TRBJ1-4; V gene: TRBV7-8; clone size: -; D gene: -
CDR3 DNA: TGCGCCAGCAGCCAGCCCACAGGGGGCTACGGAAACACCATATATTTT; CDR3 protein: CASSQPTGGYGNTIYF; CDR3 length: 16; J gene: TRBJ1-3; V gene: TRBV4-1; clone size: -; D gene: TRBD1
CDR3 DNA: TGTGCCAGCAGCCATACAGGGGGCGTGCAGCCCCAGCATTTT; CDR3 protein: CASSHTGGVQPQHF; CDR3 length: 14; J gene: TRBJ1-5; V gene: TRBV4-2; clone size: once; D gene: TRBD1